One sample yielded the 15 T cell receptor beta chains listed below, sequenced in a study of CD8 T cells in ankylosing spondylitis. Using its own MiXCR run on the 5' RACE reads, TCRdb lists one record per CDR3 protein. The repertoire holds 270,000 or so distinct CDR3 sequences, with over 15% as singletons. The sequencing sample was made of blood, either unsorted or a sorted T cell fraction (not recorded which). These receptor sequences come from a male donor with ankylosing spondylitis or in good health (not recorded which).

This clonotype was found a few times. The rearrangement links TRBV4-1 to TRBJ2-7; TRBD1 matches 11 bases. From germline, CDR1 is MGHRA and CDR2 YSYEKL. The J segment lost 2 bases and the V segment lost 4 bases, leaving 10 bases of the junction unmatched. This CDR3 has 17 residues. The CDR3: CASSLHDGGQGAYEQYF. The CDR3 coding sequence is TGCGCCAGCAGCCTCCATGATGGGGGACAGGGGGCCTACGAGCAGTACTTC.

This sequence joins TRBV3-1 and TRBJ2-2; TRBD2 matches 8 bases. Germline CDR1 reads LGHDT; CDR2 reads YNNKEL (reference sequence). Trimming removed 3 bases from V and 3 bases from J; junction bases left unmatched: 9. The CDR3 extends over 17 amino acids. The CDR3 region is CASSQVSGSYDTGELFF. The CDR3 DNA reads as TGTGCCAGCAGCCAGGTGAGCGGGAGTTACGACACCGGGGAGCTGTTTTTT.

This clonotype was picked up a small number of times. The chain uses TRBV5-5 and TRBJ2-1; 9 nucleotides match TRBD2. Per germline, CDR1 SGHKS and CDR2 YYEKEE (reference sequence). V shed 1 base and J 2 bases; nucleotides not matched to a gene: 4. CDR3 size: 16 residues. CDR3 nucleotides: TGTGCCAGCAGCTTGAAATTAGCGGGGGCCTACAATGAGCAGTTCTTC. This encodes CASSLKLAGAYNEQFF. Full variable domain (rest looked up from reference TRBV5-5 and TRBJ2-1): DAGVTQSPTHLIKTRGQQVTLRCSPISGHKSVSWYQQVLGQGPQFIFQYYEKEERGRGNFPDRFSARQFPNYSSELNVNALLLGDSALYLCASSLKLAGAYNEQFFGPGTRLTVL.

This clonotype was counted ten times or more. The rearrangement uses TRBV7-9 and TRBJ2-4; no firm D call. CDR3 length: 14 amino acids. The V end lost 5 bases, the J end lost 0 bases, and 8 bases lay between the germline ends. Germline-derived CDR1 and CDR2 are SEHNR and FQNEAQ (reference sequence). The DNA of the CDR3 is TGTGCCAGCAGCGAGGCAGGAGCCAAAAACATTCAGTACTTC. Translation: CASSEAGAKNIQYF. Based on the CDR3 plus reference TRBV7-9 and TRBJ2-4, the full variable domain is DTGVSQNPRHKITKRGQNVTFRCDPISEHNRLYWYRQTLGQGPEFLTYFQNEAQLEKSRLLSDRFSAERPKGSFSTLEIQRTEQGDSAMYLCASSEAGAKNIQYFGAGTRLSVL.

The chain couples TRBV5-6 to TRBJ2-7, with D unclear. Looked up from germline, CDR1 is SGHDT and CDR2 is YYEEEE. CDR3 length: 13 residues. V lost 5 bases, J lost 2 bases, and 11 bases lay in between. The CDR3 coding sequence is TGTGCCAGCAGATTCGGTGGGGCCTACGAGCAGTACTTC. It encodes CASRFGGAYEQYF. Drawing the rest from reference TRBV5-6 and TRBJ2-7, the complete variable domain is DAGVTQSPTHLIKTRGQQVTLRCSPKSGHDTVSWYQQALGQGPQFIFQYYEEEERQRGNFPDRFSGHQFPNYSSELNVNALLLGDSALYLCASRFGGAYEQYFGPGTRLTVT.

The sample holds many counts of this clonotype. The rearrangement uses TRBV7-9 and TRBJ2-7; D could derive from TRBD1 or TRBD2 (5 bases each). This CDR3 is built from 14 residues. The germline gives CDR1 SEHNR, CDR2 FQNEAQ (reference sequence). Trimming removed 3 bases from V and 3 bases from J, with 12 bases in between. The chain's CDR3 is CASSFGTEDYEQYF. CDR3 coding DNA: TGTGCCAGCAGCTTCGGGACGGAGGACTACGAGCAGTACTTC.

The table lists this clonotype with a few counts. This sequence joins TRBV18 and TRBJ2-1; tentative D call: TRBD2 (6 bases). The germline CDR1 and CDR2 sequences are KGHSH and LQKENI. Deletions cut 7 bases from V and 6 bases from J, with 16 bases between. The length of the CDR3 is 14 residues. Written as DNA, the CDR3 is TGTGCCAGCTTCCCCAAGGAGGGGCCCAATGAGCAGTTCTTC. Translating it yields CASFPKEGPNEQFF.

CDR3 nucleotides: TGTGCCAGCAGCGCGGGACTAGCCCTAACAGATACGCAGTATTTT. Residues: CASSAGLALTDTQYF. This chain uses TRBV5-5 with TRBJ2-3; 9 bases are a match to TRBD2. The CDR3 extends over 15 amino acids. Germline CDR1 SGHKS, CDR2 YYEKEE (reference sequence). J lost 3 bases, V lost 4 bases, and 6 bases had no gene match. Looking up the rest from reference TRBV5-5 and TRBJ2-3 gives the full variable domain: DAGVTQSPTHLIKTRGQQVTLRCSPISGHKSVSWYQQVLGQGPQFIFQYYEKEERGRGNFPDRFSARQFPNYSSELNVNALLLGDSALYLCASSAGLALTDTQYFGPGTRLTVL.

This clonotype occurred a few times. The V and J genes are TRBV9 and TRBJ2-1, with D perhaps matching TRBD2 (7 bases). The ends were cut back, 4 bases at V and 6 bases at J, with 14 bases in the middle. Germline V gene lookup returns CDR1 SGDLS and CDR2 YYNGEE. There are 14 residues in the CDR3. CDR3: CASSPGGARNEQFF. CDR3 DNA: TGTGCCAGCAGCCCTGGGGGGGCCCGCAATGAGCAGTTCTTC.

The chain's CDR3 is CASRQDRLGTQYF. The CDR3 DNA sequence: TGTGCCAGCAGGCAGGACAGGCTGGGGACGCAGTATTTT. The J gene is TRBJ2-3, the V gene TRBV27; TRBD1 agrees at 7 bases. CDR1 and CDR2 from the germline V gene are MNHEY and SMNVEV (reference sequence). The CDR3 has 13 residues. With 6 bases clipped from V and 9 bases from J, the junction kept 9 bases outside the gene matches.

This clonotype was observed a handful of times. The junction departs from the called germline gene at one end, perhaps through a read error. The rearrangement joins TRBV11-2 to TRBJ2-5; D is perhaps TRBD1 (6 bases). The V gene's germline CDR1 is SGHAT and CDR2 FQNNGV. CDR3 length equals 11 residues. CDR3 loop: CASSKMGAPHF. The CDR3 nucleotides read TGTGCCAGCAGCAAAATGGGGGCCCCCCACTTC.

The chain is built from TRBV29-1 and TRBJ2-7; possible D gene TRBD2, 5 bases. The CDR3 totals 12 residues. V was pared by 3 bases and J by 5 bases, with 11 bases between. Germline values: CDR1 SQVTM, CDR2 ANQGSEA. CDR3 bases: TGCAGCGTTGATCGAGGGTGGGACGAGCAGTACTTC. Protein product: CSVDRGWDEQYF.

V and J are TRBV9 and TRBJ2-4; D is unclear. V was cut by 3 bases and J by 6 bases, with 7 bases left in between. The CDR3 has 12 amino acids. Looked up from germline, CDR1 is SGDLS and CDR2 is YYNGEE. The CDR3 DNA sequence: TGTGCCAGCAGCGGTGAATTAAACATTCAGTACTTC. This sequence encodes CASSGELNIQYF.

This clonotype was detected a few times. The gene calls are TRBV25-1 and TRBJ2-1, with a possible D match to TRBD2 (7 bases). The CDR3 extends over 16 amino acids. The V and J ends lost 2 bases and 8 bases respectively, with 19 bases between them. CDR1 and CDR2 (germline): MGHDK, SYGVNS. CDR3 loop: CASSEDVSGGGDEQFF. The CDR3 nucleotides read TGTGCCAGCAGTGAAGACGTTAGTGGGGGGGGCGATGAGCAGTTCTTC.

This chain connects TRBV25-1 to TRBJ1-2, with D perhaps matching TRBD1 (6 bases). This CDR3 comprises 13 residues. V lost 1 base to trimming and J lost 6 bases, with 9 bases between them. In germline, CDR1 is MGHDK, CDR2 SYGVNS. CDR3: CASSELGGDGYTF. The DNA of the CDR3 is TGTGCCAGCAGTGAATTGGGGGGCGATGGCTACACCTTC.